The 20 T cell receptor beta chains in this list originate from one sample, sequenced in a study of tumor and adjacent non-tumor tissue in lung cancer. Three rounds of nested PCR, following a modified ARM-PCR protocol, produced the TCRbeta library. One entry per CDR3 protein results from TCRdb running MiXCR on the multiplex PCR reads. The data contain approximately 120,000 distinct CDR3 sequences, 62% of them singletons. The template was RNA from unsorted bulk tissue. Distant lung tissue was collected more than 3 cm away from the tumor edge. The specimen sequenced was distant non-tumor lung tissue. The receptors here all came from a man aged 55 to 70 with non-small cell lung cancer.

Worth noting for this clonotype: A much larger clone differs from this one at a single base, so this may be a read error. This chain links TRBV7-9 with TRBJ2-1; 12 bases are shared with TRBD2. The length of the CDR3 is 16 residues. The V gene end was trimmed by 7 bases and the J gene end by 7 bases; junction bases not matched to a gene: 11. CDR1 and CDR2 from the germline V gene are SEHNR and FQNEAQ (reference sequence). CDR3 DNA: TGTGCCAGCAACCCGACTAGCGGGAGAGGAAAGAATGAGCAGTTCTTC. Residues: CASNPTSGRGKNEQFF.

Many counts were recorded for this clonotype. The chain uses TRBV7-8 and TRBJ2-5, with 10 bases fitting TRBD2. CDR3 size: 16 residues. From germline, CDR1 is SGHVS and CDR2 FQNEAQ. V trimming: 5 bases; J trimming: 2 bases; junction bases outside the gene matches: 8. CDR3 in DNA: TGTGCCAGCAGCCACCCGGGACTAGCGTTACAAGAGACCCAGTACTTC. It specifies CASSHPGLALQETQYF.

On this clonotype itself: One junction end does not reproduce the germline sequence, and a read error may be involved. This chain links TRBV11-1 with TRBJ1-1; no definite D call. CDR1 is SGHAT and CDR2 is FQDESV in the germline V gene (reference sequence). This CDR3 spans 14 amino acids. The CDR3 loop is CASSLSACETDAFF. The CDR3 DNA is TGTGCCAGCAGCTTATCGGCATGCGAGACTGATGCTTTCTTT.

To note about this clonotype: A read error is likely, as this CDR3 ends without the conserved phenylalanine or tryptophan. The genes are TRBV5-6 and TRBJ1-4; D remains ambiguous. Trimming removed 0 bases from V and 8 bases from J, with 14 bases in between. The CDR3 covers 15 residues. Germline CDR1 is SGHDT and CDR2 is YYEEEE. The CDR3 is CASSLARRVNEKLFS. The CDR3 DNA reads TGTGCCAGCAGCTTGGCTAGGAGGGTTAACGAAAAACTGTTTTCT.

On this clonotype itself: A much larger clone is a single base away; this may be a read error. This sequence joins TRBV20-1 and TRBJ1-1; perhaps TRBD1 as D (6 bases). In germline, CDR1 is DFQATT, CDR2 SNEGSKA (reference sequence). The CDR3 runs 14 residues. The CDR3 coding sequence is TGCAGTGCTAAACAGGGTGGTTGGGGCACTGAAGCTTCCTTT. This codes for CSAKQGGWGTEASF.

This clonotype was picked up a small number of times. The V and J genes are TRBV10-3 and TRBJ1-1, with 12 bases that match TRBD1. The junction had 7 bases not matched to a gene; V was cut back by 4 bases and J by 4 bases. The germline gives CDR1 ENHRY, CDR2 SYGVKD. This CDR3 region has 16 residues. For the CDR3, the DNA is TGTGCCATCAGTGGGACTCCGGGACAGGGGGCCACTGAAGCTTTCTTT. It specifies CAISGTPGQGATEAFF.

This clonotype showed up many times. The V and J genes are TRBV6-2 or TRBV6-3 and TRBJ2-2, with 7 bases fitting TRBD1. Looked up from germline, CDR1 is MNHEY and CDR2 is SVGEGT. J lost 1 base, V lost 8 bases, and 4 bases had no gene match. The CDR3 consists of 14 residues. The CDR3 DNA reads as TGTGCCAGCGGACGACAGGGGAACACCGGGGAGCTGTTTTTT. Translation: CASGRQGNTGELFF.

As to this clonotype: One end of the junction does not line up with germline, which may come from a read error. The V and J genes are TRBV20-1 and TRBJ1-5, with a tentative D call TRBD1 (5 bases). CDR3 length: 13 residues. The germline CDR1 and CDR2 sequences are DFQATT and SNEGSKA (reference sequence). The DNA for the CDR3 is TGCAGTGCTATGAAGACAGTCAATCAGCCCCAGCAGTTT. Translated: CSAMKTVNQPQQF.

In DNA, the CDR3 is TGTGCCAGCAGCTCGGGACAGAAACCGCCCAAAAACATTCAGTACTTC. This sequence encodes CASSSGQKPPKNIQYF. V is TRBV5-4 and J is TRBJ2-4; 7 bases fit TRBD1. In germline, CDR1 is SGHNT, CDR2 YYREEE (reference sequence). The J segment lost 2 bases and the V segment lost 3 bases, leaving 8 bases of the junction unmatched. The CDR3 has 16 amino acids.

By proportion, this clonotype is medium-sized. The rearrangement links TRBV11-1 to TRBJ2-3; D is undetermined. The CDR3 has 17 amino acids. V lost 4 bases and J 4 bases, leaving 21 bases between the germline ends. CDR1 and CDR2 from the germline V gene are SGHAT and FQDESV (reference sequence). The CDR3 DNA follows: TGTGCCAGCAGCTCGCCCCTCTTGACCCGAGGTGCAGATACGCAGTATTTT. Protein: CASSSPLLTRGADTQYF. The full variable domain, completed using reference TRBV11-1 and TRBJ2-3, is EAEVAQSPRYKITEKSQAVAFWCDPISGHATLYWYRQILGQGPELLVQFQDESVVDDSQLPKDRFSAERLKGVDSTLKIQPAELGDSAMYLCASSSPLLTRGADTQYFGPGTRLTVL.

Concerning this clonotype: An end of the junction does not agree with germline; a read error may underlie this. J is TRBJ1-1 and V is TRBV20-1; no definite D call. This CDR3 has 14 residues. Germline V lookup: CDR1 DFQATT, CDR2 SNEGSKA (reference sequence). The DNA for the CDR3 is TGCAGTACTAGAGATTTTAGGAGATCAGGTGGAGCTCTCTTT. It codes for CSTRDFRRSGGALF.

The chain employs TRBV6-2 or TRBV6-3 and TRBJ2-7; possibly TRBD2 for D (6 bases). Germline V gene lookup returns CDR1 MNHEY and CDR2 SVGEGT. V gave up 5 bases and J gave up 13 bases, with 24 bases separating them. The CDR3 loop spans 14 amino acids. The CDR3 sequence: CASSKGLTQYGQYF. The CDR3 coding sequence is TGTGCCAGCAGTAAAGGACTAACCCAGTACGGGCAATACTTC.

To note about this clonotype: Germline is not matched at one junction end, which may reflect a read error. V and J are TRBV6-2 or TRBV6-3 and TRBJ2-2; D is unclear. This CDR3 region has 14 residues. Germline values: CDR1 MNHEY, CDR2 SVGEGT. The CDR3 DNA is TGTGCCAACAGTTCATCGGAAAATGCCGGGGAGCTGTTTTTT. Translated: CANSSSENAGELFF.

The rearrangement links TRBV7-9 to TRBJ2-2, with 7 bases aligning to TRBD2. V lost 7 bases, J lost 6 bases, and 8 bases stayed unmatched. Germline V lookup: CDR1 SEHNR, CDR2 FQNEAQ (reference sequence). This CDR3 region has 14 residues. The CDR3 loop is CASNGGTIAGELFF. The DNA for the CDR3 is TGTGCCAGCAATGGCGGGACTATCGCCGGGGAGCTGTTTTTT. Full variable domain (rest looked up from reference TRBV7-9 and TRBJ2-2): DTGVSQNPRHKITKRGQNVTFRCDPISEHNRLYWYRQTLGQGPEFLTYFQNEAQLEKSRLLSDRFSAERPKGSFSTLEIQRTEQGDSAMYLCASNGGTIAGELFFGEGSRLTVL.

This clonotype occurred many times. The chain links TRBV4-2 to TRBJ2-2, with TRBD2 matching 9 bases. V trimming: 0 bases; J trimming: 6 bases; junction bases outside the gene matches: 5. Germline CDR1 is LGHNA and CDR2 is YNFKEQ. This CDR3 spans 16 amino acids. CDR3 sequence (DNA): TGTGCCAGCAGCCAAGATTTAGCGGGAGAAGCCGGGGAGCTGTTTTTT. This codes for CASSQDLAGEAGELFF.

In this sample, this clonotype turned up a few times. The chain has TRBV20-1 and TRBJ1-1; 8 nucleotides match TRBD1. The CDR3 length is 16 residues. The ends lost 5 bases at V and 2 bases at J; junction bases unmatched: 13. Germline lookup yields CDR1 DFQATT and CDR2 SNEGSKA (reference sequence). The CDR3 loop is CSASPGTGRGNTEAFF. In DNA, the CDR3 is TGCAGTGCTTCCCCCGGGACAGGCAGGGGTAACACTGAAGCTTTCTTT.

Comment on this clonotype: The germline gene is not matched at one end of the junction; a read error may be the cause. This sequence joins TRBV4-1 and TRBJ1-1; D unclear. This CDR3 spans 16 amino acids. Germline loops: CDR1 MGHRA, CDR2 YSYEKL. For the CDR3, the DNA is TGCGCCAGCAGCCGATCGGCCCCGGGTTCGAACACTGAAACTTCCTTT. Translating gives CASSRSAPGSNTETSF.

The V gene is TRBV5-1, the J gene TRBJ1-1, with D unclear. V gave up 4 bases and J gave up 2 bases, with 12 bases separating them. Germline assignment: CDR1 SGHRS and CDR2 YFSETQ. The CDR3 runs to 14 residues. CDR3 sequence (DNA): TGCGCCAGCAGCCCAGAGGACTTCAACACTGAAGCTTTCTTT. Protein: CASSPEDFNTEAFF.

Worth noting for this clonotype: One junction end does not reproduce the germline sequence, and a read error may be involved. This chain links TRBV20-1 with TRBJ2-1; TRBD1 aligns across 7 bases. Germline loops: CDR1 DFQATT, CDR2 SNEGSKA (reference sequence). The CDR3 loop spans 16 amino acids. CDR3 in amino acids: CSVRDQLGGVYNEQFF. The CDR3 nucleotides read TGCAGTGTTAGAGATCAGCTAGGGGGCGTCTACAATGAGCAGTTCTTC.

This clonotype was observed many times. This chain connects TRBV12-3 or TRBV12-4 to TRBJ1-1, with D maybe TRBD1 (6 bases). The V gene lost 6 bases and the J gene lost 2 bases, with 16 bases spanning the gap. CDR3 size: 15 residues. CDR3 nucleotide sequence: TGTGCCAGCAGGCCCGGGGGGCAGACAAACACTGAAGCTTTCTTT. Its protein product is CASRPGGQTNTEAFF.